These T cell receptor beta chains were read from a single sample in a study of blood T cell repertoires in COVID-19. Assay: immunoSEQ multiplex PCR; the TCRdb copy retains only in-frame clones and omits some. In the table there are about 180,000 clones, under 85% of which are singletons. The source material was peripheral blood. These receptors came from a woman between 65 and 79 years old with COVID-19, enrolled during active disease. CDR3s include the opening cysteine and the closing phenylalanine or tryptophan. A D gene is named only where the DNA matches it firmly. Some rows have no size entry. The others give once, few or many, or a class for an expanded clone.

j_call d_call clone_size v_call cdr3_nt cdr3_aa
TRBJ2-2 . . TRBV7-2 TGTGCCAGCAGCTACCCCACCGGGCCAGGGGTTCACACCGGGGAGCTGTTTTTT CASSYPTGPGVHTGELFF
TRBJ1-2 . few TRBV7-9 TGTGCCAGCAGCCGCGGGGGGCAATATGGCTACACCTTC CASSRGGQYGYTF
TRBJ2-5 TRBD2 . TRBV10-2 TGCGCCAGCAGTGATAGGCTAGCGGGAGGATTAGAGACCCAGTACTTC CASSDRLAGGLETQYF
TRBJ2-4 TRBD1 . TRBV18 TGTGCCAGCTCACAGGGGGCAAGTAACATTCAGTACTTC CASSQGASNIQYF
TRBJ1-1 . . TRBV6-2/TRBV6-3 TGTGCCAGCAGCGAATCGGCCGCGGACACTGAAGCTTTCTTT CASSESAADTEAFF
TRBJ1-5 . . TRBV3-1/TRBV3-2 TGTGCCAGCAGCCAAGATGGGCAGGGGCGACCCCATTTTAATCAGCCCCAGCATTTT CASSQDGQGRPHFNQPQHF
TRBJ1-5 TRBD1 . TRBV2 TGTGCCACCCGACAGGGATGGAGCAATCAGCCCCAGCATTTT CATRQGWSNQPQHF
TRBJ2-6 TRBD1 . TRBV7-6 TGTGCCAGCAGCTGGACAGGGAAGAGCTCTGGGGCCAACGTCCTGACTTTC CASSWTGKSSGANVLTF
TRBJ2-3 TRBD2 . TRBV7-2 TGTGCCAGCAGCCAGAGGGGGACTAGCGAAGCAGATACGCAGTATTTT CASSQRGTSEADTQYF
TRBJ2-1 . . TRBV2 TGTGCCAGCAGTGGCGGCCAGGGCTCCTACAATGAGCAGTTCTTC CASSGGQGSYNEQFF
TRBJ1-5 . . TRBV7-9 TGTGCCAGCAGCATGTATAGCAATCAGCCCCAGCATTTT CASSMYSNQPQHF
TRBJ1-1 . few TRBV11-2 TGTGCCAGCAGCAGGGAGGGGATAGAAAACACTGAAGCTTTCTTT CASSREGIENTEAFF
TRBJ1-3 . . TRBV7-2 TGTGCCAGCAGCTTAGCGCCGGACTTCGGAAACACCATATATTTT CASSLAPDFGNTIYF
TRBJ2-3 . . TRBV18 TGTGCCAGCTCACCACCGTGGGGCGCAGATACGCAGTATTTT CASSPPWGADTQYF
TRBJ1-2 TRBD1 . TRBV28 TGTGCCAGCAGTCCTCCACCGGGACAGGGGGGCTACACCTTC CASSPPPGQGGYTF
TRBJ2-1 TRBD2 . TRBV28 TGTGCCAGCAGTTTTTCTTTCTACTTACTAGCGCCCAGCTCCTACAATGAGCAGTTCTTC CASSFSFYLLAPSSYNEQFF
TRBJ1-1 . . TRBV5-6 TGTGCCAGCAGCCTACCCGGGAGATCTGAAGCTTTCTTT CASSLPGRSEAFF
TRBJ2-7 TRBD2 . TRBV2 TGTGCCAGCAGTGAAGGGGCTAGCGGGTCCCTATGGCAGTACTTC CASSEGASGSLWQYF
TRBJ2-1 . . TRBV19 TGTGCCAGTATCCCTTGGGACTCTTCTACCTACAATGAGCAGTTCTTC CASIPWDSSTYNEQFF
TRBJ2-3 TRBD1 few TRBV28 TGTGCCAGCAGTTTCTGGGACAGGTTCACAGATACGCAGTATTTT CASSFWDRFTDTQYF
TRBJ2-5 . . TRBV5-1 TGCGCCAGCAGCTTGGTTGCAATTAGCGGAGGAGGACAAGAGACCCAGTACTTC CASSLVAISGGGQETQYF
TRBJ1-1 . . TRBV6-6 TGTGCCAGCAGTTACTCCTTGAACACTGAAGCTTTCTTT CASSYSLNTEAFF
TRBJ2-7 TRBD1 . TRBV30 TGTGCCTGGAGTGGCGACAGGGGTACCTACGAGCAGTACTTC CAWSGDRGTYEQYF
TRBJ1-4 . . TRBV21-1 TGTGCCAGCAGCACGGGGGGGGTACCGGCAACTAATGAAAAACTGTTTTTT CASSTGGVPATNEKLFF
TRBJ1-1 . . TRBV3-1/TRBV3-2 TGTGCCAGCAGCTTCGGGGTTATGAACACTGAAGCTTTCTTT CASSFGVMNTEAFF
TRBJ2-3 . . TRBV6-2/TRBV6-3 TGTGCCAGCAGTTACTTAACAGCCACAGATACGCAGTATTTT CASSYLTATDTQYF
TRBJ1-2 TRBD1 . TRBV5-1 TGCGCCAGCAGCTTGGACGTGACAGGGATTTATGGCTACACCTTC CASSLDVTGIYGYTF
TRBJ2-3 TRBD2 . TRBV6-2/TRBV6-3 TGTGCCAGCAGTCTTACTAGCGGGAGGACAGATACGCAGTATTTT CASSLTSGRTDTQYF
TRBJ2-1 . . TRBV7-2 TGTGCCAGCAGCTTTCCTAGTCTCTACAATGAGCAGTTCTTC CASSFPSLYNEQFF
TRBJ2-3 TRBD2 many TRBV19 TGTGCCAGTACTGAAAGCGGGAGTTCGGATACGCAGTATTTT CASTESGSSDTQYF
TRBJ1-5 . . TRBV24-1 TGTGCCACGCAGGGTTTTCAAGATCAGCCCCAGCATTTT CATQGFQDQPQHF
TRBJ2-1 TRBD2 . TRBV28 TGTGCCAGCAGTCCCCTAGGGAGGGAGGACAATGAGCAGTTCTTC CASSPLGREDNEQFF
TRBJ1-5 . . TRBV24-1 TGTGCCACCAGCGTCTCGAGCAATCAGCCCCAGCATTTT CATSVSSNQPQHF
TRBJ2-1 . . TRBV3-1/TRBV3-2 TGTGCCAGCAGCCAATATAGGACATCTTACAATGAGCAGTTCTTC CASSQYRTSYNEQFF
TRBJ2-3 TRBD1 . TRBV6-5 TGTGCCAGCAGGGGACAGGGAGTAGTCGATACGCAGTATTTT CASRGQGVVDTQYF
TRBJ2-7 TRBD2 . TRBV18 TGTGCCAGCTCAACCGGGACTAGCATGTACGAGCAGTACTTC CASSTGTSMYEQYF
TRBJ2-1 TRBD1 once TRBV2 TGTGCCAGCAAGGACAGGGCCGGGGCTTACAATGAGCAGTTCTTC CASKDRAGAYNEQFF
TRBJ1-1 TRBD1 . TRBV4-3 TGCGCCAGCAGCCAAGGCCCCTCGGGACAGGGGGGAGACACTGAAGCTTTCTTT CASSQGPSGQGGDTEAFF
TRBJ2-1 TRBD2 . TRBV9 TGTGCCAGCAGCCCCCGGACTAGCGGGACCCTTTGGAATGAGCAGTTCTTC CASSPRTSGTLWNEQFF